This is a list of T cell receptor beta chains from one sample in a study of blood T cells in healthy people across ages. TCRdb re-analysed the 5' RACE reads in MiXCR, keeping a single row per CDR3 protein. Of 1.5 million to 2 million distinct CDR3 sequences detected, roughly 32% appear once; the ten largest clones hold approximately 10%. Sequencing used blood. The receptors come from a woman in her thirties in good health. The CDR3 runs from the conserved cysteine through the conserved F or W. The D gene is left open where the match is weak. Only part of the rows carry a size: once, few, many, or a class if the clone is expanded.

v_call	d_call	clone_size	j_call	cdr3_nt	cdr3_aa
TRBV14	NA	NA	TRBJ2-5	TGTGCCAGCAGCCTCCCCTGGGACCTAGAGACCCAGTACTTC	CASSLPWDLETQYF
TRBV6-6	TRBD2	NA	TRBJ2-5	TGTGCCAGCAGTTACTTGGTCGCGGGAGAAGAGACCCAGTACTTC	CASSYLVAGEETQYF
TRBV5-5	NA	few	TRBJ2-2	TGTGCCAGCAGCCCATTAACAGGGAACACCGGGGAGCTGTTTTTT	CASSPLTGNTGELFF
TRBV29-1	TRBD1	NA	TRBJ2-1	TGCAGCGTTGATAAGGGGGCTGAGCAGTTCTTC	CSVDKGAEQFF
TRBV11-1	NA	NA	TRBJ2-7	TGTGCCAGCAGCTATCGAGAAGGCAACGAGCAGTACTTC	CASSYREGNEQYF
TRBV4-1	NA	few	TRBJ1-2	TGCGCCAGCAGCCACCCAAAATTTTTTCTAAACTATGGCTACACCTTC	CASSHPKFFLNYGYTF
TRBV27	NA	NA	TRBJ2-3	TGTGCCAGCATCCGGGATAGCACAGATACGCAGTATTTT	CASIRDSTDTQYF
TRBV30	NA	few	TRBJ2-2	TGTGCCTGGAGTGTAGGGCTAGCAACCGGGGAGCTGTTTTTT	CAWSVGLATGELFF
TRBV7-9	NA	NA	TRBJ2-3	TGTGCCAGCAGCTCCGACTTGACTACGCAGTATTTT	CASSSDLTTQYF
TRBV9	NA	NA	TRBJ2-5	TGTGCCAGCAGCGTAGCAGGTAGCGAATGGGAGACCCAGTACTTC	CASSVAGSEWETQYF
TRBV6-1	NA	NA	TRBJ2-4	TGTGCCAGCGGCACGGAGTTAGCCAAAAACATTCAGTACTTC	CASGTELAKNIQYF
TRBV28	NA	NA	TRBJ1-5	TGTGCCAGCGGGACGCTCTTTAGGGGTCAGCCCCAGCATTTT	CASGTLFRGQPQHF
TRBV7-9	NA	few	TRBJ2-7	TGTGCCAGCAGCTTAGCGCTTAGGGGGGTACCCTACGAGCAGTACTTC	CASSLALRGVPYEQYF
TRBV2	NA	NA	TRBJ2-5	TGTGCCAGCAGTGAAGAAAGGGCGTATCAAGAGACCCAGTACTTC	CASSEERAYQETQYF
TRBV15	NA	few	TRBJ1-2	TGTGCCACCAGCAGAGATGACAATAACTATGGCTACACCTTC	CATSRDDNNYGYTF
TRBV6-5	NA	few	TRBJ1-1	TGTGCCAGCAGTGCAACGGGGATCGACACTGAAGCTTTCTTT	CASSATGIDTEAFF
TRBV15	NA	NA	TRBJ2-7	TGTGCCACCAGCAGAGATTGGGCCGCCACTCACTACGAGCAGTACTTC	CATSRDWAATHYEQYF
TRBV20-1	TRBD1	few	TRBJ1-4	TGCAGTGCTTCCAGGGGGCGGAGGGATGAAAAACTGTTTTTT	CSASRGRRDEKLFF
TRBV20-1	NA	NA	TRBJ2-1	TGCAGTGCTAGAGACGTGCTAGTCCGAACTAAGAATGAGCAGTTCTTC	CSARDVLVRTKNEQFF
TRBV11-2	TRBD2	NA	TRBJ2-5	TGTGCCAGCAGCTTACGACTAGCGACGGATCAAGAGACCCAGTACTTC	CASSLRLATDQETQYF
TRBV12-3/TRBV12-4	NA	NA	TRBJ2-2	TGTGCCAGCAGTTTACTCCAGGGAAACGCCGGGGAGCTGTTTTTT	CASSLLQGNAGELFF
TRBV27	NA	NA	TRBJ1-2	TGTGCCAGCAGTTTGGGGGACGGCGGCGGTCGAGGCTACACCTTC	CASSLGDGGGRGYTF
TRBV20-1	TRBD2	many	TRBJ2-7	TGCAGTGCTAAACAGGGACTAGCGGGAGTCGGGGAGCAGTACTTC	CSAKQGLAGVGEQYF
TRBV13	NA	few	TRBJ2-3	TGTGCCAGCAGCTTACCGGGGGGCATGTCAGATACGCAGTATTTT	CASSLPGGMSDTQYF
TRBV6-6	TRBD2	NA	TRBJ2-7	TGTGCCAGCAGCCGTGGGACTAGCGGGAAGAACGAGCAGTACTTC	CASSRGTSGKNEQYF
TRBV28	NA	NA	TRBJ1-1	TGTGCCAGCACCTCACTCACTTACCCAGGGCTGAACACTGAAGCTTTCTTT	CASTSLTYPGLNTEAFF
TRBV5-5	NA	NA	TRBJ2-3	TGTGCCAGCAGCTTGGGTAGGGGGCGAATCGGGGGGGGAAAGGCAGATACGCAGTATTTT	CASSLGRGRIGGGKADTQYF
TRBV28	NA	many	TRBJ2-5	TGTGCCAGCAGTTTAACGGGGACAGAGACCCAGTACTTC	CASSLTGTETQYF
TRBV30	NA	few	TRBJ1-2	TGTGCCTGGAGTGGGGGCATGAGTGGCTACACCTTC	CAWSGGMSGYTF
TRBV2	NA	NA	TRBJ2-4	TGTGCCAGCAGTGGGGTGATAGGGAGCATTCAGTACTTC	CASSGVIGSIQYF
TRBV29-1	NA	NA	TRBJ1-1	TGCAGAGTTGGCCCCCTGGGACCCATGAACACTGAAGCTTTCTTT	CRVGPLGPMNTEAFF
TRBV20-1	NA	few	TRBJ1-2	TGCAGTGCTAGGGTGACAGGAGGTGAAACCTATGGCTACACCTTC	CSARVTGGETYGYTF
TRBV2	NA	few	TRBJ2-3	TGTGCCAGCAAGAACATTCATGCAGATACGCAGTATTTT	CASKNIHADTQYF
TRBV9	NA	few	TRBJ2-6	TGTGCCAGCAGCGAGGGACGGTACACTGGGGCCAACGTCCTGACTTTC	CASSEGRYTGANVLTF
TRBV4-1	NA	few	TRBJ2-3	TGCGCCAGCAGCCAAGACGGGGTGTTAGATACGCAGTATTTT	CASSQDGVLDTQYF
TRBV7-4	NA	few	TRBJ2-7	TGTGCCAGCAGCAGGAGGGGAGGTCTCCTGGGGGTGTGGGAGCAGTACTTC	CASSRRGGLLGVWEQYF
TRBV20-1	NA	few	TRBJ1-2	TGCAGTGCCACCTCCGGCAGGGACCATGGCTACACCTTC	CSATSGRDHGYTF
TRBV7-8	NA	NA	TRBJ1-5	TGTGCCAGCAGCCCGTTCGAAGGGGAGGGCAATCAGCCCCAGCATTTT	CASSPFEGEGNQPQHF
TRBV15	TRBD1	few	TRBJ1-1	TGTGCCACGAAGACAGGGAGGGACACTGAAGCTTTCTTT	CATKTGRDTEAFF
TRBV12-5	NA	once	TRBJ1-1	TGTGCTAGTGGTTCGGATAACGATATAACTCAGAACACTGAAGCTTTCTTT	CASGSDNDITQNTEAFF
TRBV12-3/TRBV12-4	NA	NA	TRBJ2-7	TGTGCCAGCACCTTAGGAGGGAGCTCCTACAATGAGCAGTACTTC	CASTLGGSSYNEQYF
TRBV27	NA	NA	TRBJ2-3	TGTGCCAGCAGTTCCACAAGCTCAGATACGCAGTATTTT	CASSSTSSDTQYF
TRBV6-5	NA	NA	TRBJ1-6	TGTGCCAGCAGTATTACGAGTAATTCACCCCTCCACTTT	CASSITSNSPLHF
TRBV9	NA	few	TRBJ1-1	TGTGCCAGCAGCCCCAGCGGCCCCAAAACTGAAGCTTTCTTT	CASSPSGPKTEAFF
TRBV9	NA	NA	TRBJ2-5	TGTGCCAGCAGTTCTGGGCCCGGCCGGGAGACCCAGTACTTC	CASSSGPGRETQYF
TRBV27	NA	once	TRBJ1-4	TGTGCCAGCAGTTTCACGACCGAGCTGGGGGGAAAACTGTTTTTT	CASSFTTELGGKLFF
TRBV6-5	NA	NA	TRBJ2-7	TGTGCCAGCAGTTATTCCGCAGGGGAAAACTCCTACGAGCAGTACTTC	CASSYSAGENSYEQYF
TRBV3-1	NA	NA	TRBJ2-7	TGTGCCAGCAGCCGAGCAAACAGGGATTACGAGCAGTACTTC	CASSRANRDYEQYF
TRBV28	NA	few	TRBJ2-7	TGTGCCAGCAGTTTCATTTCGGACGAGCAGTACTTC	CASSFISDEQYF
TRBV20-1	NA	NA	TRBJ2-1	TGCAGTGCTAGGGCGGGATTCCCCAATGAGCAGTTCTTC	CSARAGFPNEQFF
TRBV20-1	TRBD2	few	TRBJ2-1	TGCAGTGGGGATAGCGGGAGTTCCTACAATGAGCAGTTCTTC	CSGDSGSSYNEQFF
TRBV4-1	NA	few	TRBJ2-2	TGCGCCAGCAGCCAGGCACCCCATACCGGGGAGCTGTTTTTT	CASSQAPHTGELFF
TRBV6-1	TRBD2	few	TRBJ2-1	TGTGCCACTGGACTAGCGGGGGGGCCCCTCCTAGTGGATGAGCAGTTCTTC	CATGLAGGPLLVDEQFF
TRBV6-2/TRBV6-3	NA	NA	TRBJ2-2	TGTGCCAGCAGTTACCAGATCGGGGAGCTGTTTTTT	CASSYQIGELFF
TRBV20-1	TRBD2	few	TRBJ2-4	TGCAGTGCTAGAGTCGGCGGGGGATCATTAGCCAAAAACATTCAGTACTTC	CSARVGGGSLAKNIQYF